This T cell receptor beta chain was documented in a study of blood T cell repertoires in COVID-19. Background on the study: The study drew acute and convalescent COVID-19 samples from the United States, Italy and Spain.

Only in-frame clones appear in the TCRdb table, and some are missing; sequencing was by immunoSEQ multiplex PCR. The sample carries tens of thousands of clones, about four fifths recorded once. The V gene end was trimmed by 3 bases and the J gene end by 5 bases; junction bases not matched to a gene: 24. CDR3 length: 21 residues. Germline CDR1 reads MDHEN; CDR2 reads SYDVKM. Those enrolled in Seattle joined during active infection and were followed longitudinally afterward. The specimen was peripheral blood. This chain uses TRBV28 with TRBJ1-4; 7 bases are a match to TRBD1. The sequence was collected from a young man with COVID-19, enrolled during active disease. The CDR3: CASSFVSALGTVGPTNEKLFF. The CDR3 region has the DNA TGTGCCAGCAGTTTTGTTTCCGCCCTGGGGACAGTCGGCCCCACGAATGAAAAACTGTTTTTT.